Presented here are 24 T cell receptor beta chains from one specimen sequenced in a study of cytomegalovirus exposure and HLA in healthy donors (dated by TCRdb to about 2017). The library relied on the immunoSEQ multiplex PCR assay. For the multiplex PCR, a mixture combining 60 forward primers for TCR Vbeta segments and 13 reverse primers for TCR Jbeta segments was used. TCRdb's version of the immuneACCESS table is confined to in-frame rearrangements and falls short of the full clone set. An unresolved V gene accounts for under half of the shortfall where checked; the remainder is of unknown origin. This sample lists some 160,000 clones; about 88% were detected once. The ten top clones hold roughly 1.9% of the sample. The sequencing input was PBMCs. These receptors were taken from a woman under 30 in good health and CMV-seronegative.

V and J are TRBV10-1 and TRBJ1-2; 9 bases are shared with TRBD1. The CDR3 extends over 13 amino acids. V gave up 4 bases and J gave up 7 bases; unmatched junction bases: 4. Germline V gives CDR1 WNHNN, CDR2 SYGVQD (reference sequence). The CDR3 loop reads CASSGTGGRGYTF. For the CDR3, the DNA is TGCGCCAGCAGTGGAACAGGGGGCCGTGGCTACACCTTC.

V and J are TRBV6-1 and TRBJ2-7; D may be TRBD2 (5 bases). Trimming cost V 6 bases and J 2 bases, with 14 bases left between them. CDR1 is MNHNS, CDR2 SASEGT, per germline. The CDR3 sequence is 14 residues long. CDR3 sequence (DNA): TGTGCCAGCAGGGTAAGCGGCGACGCCTACGAGCAGTACTTC. The encoded protein is CASRVSGDAYEQYF.

The V gene is TRBV30, the J gene TRBJ1-1; the D is unclear. The CDR3 contains 13 residues. V lost 3 bases and J 6 bases, leaving 14 bases between the germline ends. Germline CDR1 reads GTSNPN; CDR2 reads SVGIG (reference sequence). The CDR3 sequence is CAWREDGSAEAFF. As DNA, the CDR3 is TGTGCCTGGAGGGAGGACGGGTCGGCTGAAGCTTTCTTT.

J is TRBJ2-4 and V is TRBV21-1; TRBD2 was called by the table and not checked on the DNA. TRBV21-1 has pseudogene status. This CDR3 comprises 20 residues. Here the CDR3 DNA reads TGTGCCAGCAGCAAAATCGAGCCACGAGAATTAATTCTAGCCAAAAACATTCAGTACTTC. Protein: CASSKIEPRELILAKNIQYF.

This chain joins TRBV5-8 and TRBJ2-1, with a tentative D call TRBD2 (6 bases). V was trimmed by 4 bases and J by 10 bases, leaving 12 bases between them. CDR3 length: 12 residues. From germline, CDR1 is SGHTS and CDR2 YDEGEE. The CDR3 loop reads CASSGEVEEQFF. CDR3 nucleotide sequence: TGTGCCAGCAGCGGGGAGGTGGAGGAGCAGTTCTTC.

V and J are TRBV7-9 and TRBJ1-2; tentative D call: TRBD1 (5 bases). Germline V lookup: CDR1 SEHNR, CDR2 FQNEAQ (reference sequence). The V gene lost 4 bases and the J gene lost 8 bases, with 17 bases spanning the gap. The CDR3 totals 14 residues. In nucleotides, the CDR3 is TGTGCCAGCAGCTCCGCAAGAGGTGGGGGGGGCTACACCTTC. Its protein product is CASSSARGGGGYTF.

The chain is built from TRBV7-2 and TRBJ2-2; D might be TRBD2 (5 bases). The length of the CDR3 is 17 residues. Trimming shortened V by 4 bases and J by 6 bases, and 21 bases separated the two germline ends. CDR1 SGHTA and CDR2 FQGNSA come from the germline V gene. CDR3 region: CASSSIGLLVQAGELFF. The CDR3 DNA sequence: TGTGCCAGCAGCTCGATAGGACTTTTAGTACAAGCCGGGGAGCTGTTTTTT. Variable domain in full (rest from reference TRBV7-2 and TRBJ2-2): GAGVSQSPSNKVTEKGKDVELRCDPISGHTALYWYRQSLGQGLEFLIYFQGNSAPDKSGLPSDRFSAERTGGSVSTLTIQRTQQEDSAVYLCASSSIGLLVQAGELFFGEGSRLTVL.

The rearrangement joins TRBV19 to TRBJ1-2, with 7 positions matching TRBD1. The germline CDR1 and CDR2 sequences are LNHDA and SQIVND (reference sequence). V lost 4 bases, J lost 8 bases, and 7 bases stayed unmatched. This CDR3 is built from 13 residues. DNA for the CDR3: TGTGCCAGTAGTAAACAGGGGAGGAAGGGCTACACCTTC. Translated, it gives CASSKQGRKGYTF.

This chain joins TRBV9 and TRBJ1-1, with TRBD1 as a possible D gene (5 bases). V lost 0 bases, J lost 6 bases, and 12 bases lay in between. The CDR3 runs 14 residues. CDR1 is SGDLS, CDR2 YYNGEE, per germline. This CDR3 is CASSVEGIWAEAFF. For the CDR3, the DNA is TGTGCCAGCAGCGTAGAGGGGATTTGGGCTGAAGCTTTCTTT.

The chain links TRBV12-5 to TRBJ2-2; tentatively, D is TRBD2 (5 bases). The V end lost 6 bases, the J end lost 0 bases, and 8 bases lay between the germline ends. Germline loops: CDR1 LGHNT, CDR2 FRNRAP. The CDR3 totals 14 residues. CDR3 in amino acids: CASGLAPNTGELFF. In nucleotides, the CDR3 is TGTGCTAGTGGCTTAGCGCCGAACACCGGGGAGCTGTTTTTT.

In nucleotides, the CDR3 is TGTGCCAGCAGTTACCCGACAGGGGGAGGCCAAGAGACCCAGTACTTC. Protein sequence: CASSYPTGGGQETQYF. The chain uses TRBV6-5 and TRBJ2-5, with TRBD1 matching over 9 bases. CDR1 and CDR2 (germline): MNHEY, SVGAGI. The trim removed 2 bases at V and 1 base at J, leaving 5 bases unmatched. The CDR3 has 16 residues.

The chain links TRBV4-1 to TRBJ1-2, with D unresolved. The V and J ends lost 0 bases and 8 bases respectively, with 10 bases between them. The CDR3 consists of 13 residues. Germline CDR1 and CDR2: MGHRA and YSYEKL. The DNA for the CDR3 is TGCGCCAGCAGCCAAGAGGCCATCGGGGGCTACACCTTC. It encodes CASSQEAIGGYTF.

A single count supports this clone. This chain connects TRBV5-6 to TRBJ1-5; 7 bases are shared with TRBD1. CDR3 length: 14 amino acids. V shed 0 bases, J shed 7 bases, and the junction held 4 bases outside the gene matches. CDR1 is SGHDT, CDR2 YYEEEE, per germline. This chain's CDR3 is CASSLDGRGQPQHF. CDR3 DNA: TGTGCCAGCAGCTTGGATGGCAGGGGGCAGCCCCAGCATTTT.

The chain joins TRBV5-1 to TRBJ2-2, with D unclear. This CDR3 is built from 12 residues. Trimming shortened V by 1 base and J by 6 bases, and 4 bases separated the two germline ends. The germline gives CDR1 SGHRS, CDR2 YFSETQ. CDR3 sequence (DNA): TGCGCCAGCAGCTTGACACCCGGGGAGCTGTTTTTT. Its protein product is CASSLTPGELFF.

The rearrangement joins TRBV9 to TRBJ1-5; weak D call: TRBD1 (6 bases). CDR3 length: 14 amino acids. Germline lookup yields CDR1 SGDLS and CDR2 YYNGEE. V was trimmed by 3 bases and J by 7 bases, leaving 14 bases between them. The CDR3 DNA follows: TGTGCCAGCAGCGCAGGAACAGGGCCCCAGCCCCAGCATTTT. Protein sequence: CASSAGTGPQPQHF.

The V gene is TRBV18, the J gene TRBJ2-3; 14 bases align to TRBD2. CDR1 is KGHSH and CDR2 is LQKENI in the germline V gene. V lost 6 bases to trimming and J lost 2 bases; unmatched junction nucleotides: 16. This CDR3 comprises 20 residues. The CDR3 protein is CASSLRGLAGDLLFTDTQYF. The CDR3 region has the DNA TGTGCCAGCTCTCTTCGGGGACTAGCGGGAGACCTTCTATTCACAGATACGCAGTATTTT.

V gene TRBV2 combines with J gene TRBJ2-5; D not resolved. With 11 bases removed from V and 5 bases from J, the gap between germline ends came to 15 bases. Germline loops: CDR1 SNHLY, CDR2 FYNNEI. This CDR3 contains 12 residues. The CDR3 DNA reads TGTGCCTTGGAGAGTAGCAGCGAGACCCAGTACTTC. Protein product: CALESSSETQYF.

This chain links TRBV5-4 with TRBJ1-5, with 7 bases matching TRBD1. With 4 bases clipped from V and 6 bases from J, the junction kept 7 bases outside the gene matches. The CDR3 spans 14 residues. Per germline, CDR1 SGHNT and CDR2 YYREEE (reference sequence). The CDR3 reads CASSPQGVGQPQHF. The CDR3 region has the DNA TGTGCCAGCAGCCCTCAGGGGGTGGGTCAGCCCCAGCATTTT. Drawing the rest from reference TRBV5-4 and TRBJ1-5, the complete variable domain is ETGVTQSPTHLIKTRGQQVTLRCSSQSGHNTVSWYQQALGQGPQFIFQYYREEENGRGNFPPRFSGLQFPNYSSELNVNALELDDSALYLCASSPQGVGQPQHFGDGTRLSIL.

This clone has more than one count but fewer than ten. The chain recombines TRBV19 with TRBJ2-3; D gene ambiguous. The CDR3 contains 13 residues. Germline V gene lookup returns CDR1 LNHDA and CDR2 SQIVND (reference sequence). Deletions cut 9 bases from V and 0 bases from J, with 10 bases between. The CDR3 DNA is TGTGCCAGCCAGAAGGAGAGCACAGATACGCAGTATTTT. It yields the protein CASQKESTDTQYF.

This chain connects TRBV7-9 to TRBJ1-1; 7 positions match TRBD1. Trimming took 2 bases from V and 6 from J; bases not matched to a gene: 9. This CDR3 region has 15 residues. CDR1 SEHNR and CDR2 FQNEAQ come from the germline V gene (reference sequence). CDR3 DNA: TGTGCCAGCAGCTTATCTACAGGGGAAATATCTGAAGCTTTCTTT. As protein: CASSLSTGEISEAFF.

The chain carries TRBV27 and TRBJ1-2; 7 nucleotides agree with TRBD1. The CDR3 sequence is 15 residues long. CDR1 is MNHEY and CDR2 is SMNVEV in the germline V gene (reference sequence). V shed 7 bases and J 7 bases; nucleotides not matched to a gene: 15. The CDR3 sequence is CASTPRRGRIAGYTF. The CDR3 nucleotides are TGTGCCAGCACCCCTCGAAGGGGGCGTATTGCTGGCTACACCTTC.

The CDR3 DNA follows: TGTGCCAGCAGCTTACTTTTCGAAGCTTTCTTT. This sequence encodes CASSLLFEAFF. This chain uses TRBV7-8 with TRBJ1-1, with unresolved D. The CDR3 covers 11 residues. The V end lost 2 bases, the J end lost 8 bases, and 6 bases lay between the germline ends. Germline V lookup: CDR1 SGHVS, CDR2 FQNEAQ.

This chain links TRBV7-3 with TRBJ2-7, with unresolved D. Between the trimmed V and J ends, which lost 8 bases and 0 bases, there was a span of 14 bases. Per the germline V gene, CDR1 is SGHTA and CDR2 is FQGTGA. The CDR3 has 14 residues. The CDR3 DNA sequence: TGTGCCAGCGCGAAAAGCGCGAACTCCTACGAGCAGTACTTC. This encodes CASAKSANSYEQYF. Full variable domain (remainder filled in from reference TRBV7-3 and TRBJ2-7): GAGVSQTPSNKVTEKGKYVELRCDPISGHTALYWYRQSLGQGPEFLIYFQGTGAADDSGLPNDRFFAVRPEGSVSTLKIQRTERGDSAVYLCASAKSANSYEQYFGPGTRLTVT.

Concerning this clone: At one boundary the junction diverges from the germline segment, which might be a read error. The chain joins TRBV6-1 to TRBJ1-2; 10 bases map to TRBD1. The CDR3 runs 18 residues. Germline V gene lookup returns CDR1 MNHNS and CDR2 SASEGT. The CDR3 bases are TGTGCCAGCAGTGAAGCGCTTCGTCAGGACAGGGGGGTCTATGGCTACCCCTTC. This encodes CASSEALRQDRGVYGYPF.